This TCR beta chain was obtained from a study of cytomegalovirus exposure and HLA in healthy donors. Points from the study as a whole: In a later analysis, parvovirus B19, influenza, CMV and Epstein-Barr virus appeared linked to several top co-occurrence clusters. As was reported, the classifier diagnosed cytomegalovirus status with high specificity and sensitivity.

Germline assignment: CDR1 SGDLS and CDR2 YYNGEE. With 2 bases removed from V and 5 bases from J, the gap between germline ends came to 5 bases. CDR3 length equals 12 residues. As regards this clone: As yet, its antigen is unknown.

PCR amplification relied on 60 Vbeta primers (plus 13 Jbeta primers). Sequencing was performed with immunoSEQ multiplex PCR; in TCRdb, only in-frame clones are kept and a portion is missing. The sample holds tens of thousands of clones; around two thirds are singletons and the top ten take 6.5% to 7.5%. The V gene is TRBV9, the J gene TRBJ2-1; D is ambiguous. Sequencing was carried out using PBMCs. The TCR originated in a woman between 45 and 65 years old in good health and CMV-seropositive. CDR3 nucleotides: TGTGCCAGCAGCGTCACAGACAATGAGCAGTTCTTC. This sequence encodes CASSVTDNEQFF.